A selection of T cell receptor beta chains follows, all from one sample in a study of spatial heterogeneity in lung cancer. Each CDR3 protein gets one entry after TCRdb re-called the 5' RACE reads with MiXCR. The table shows 70,000 to 90,000 distinct CDR3 sequences, with about an eighth occurring only once. Here the sequenced sample was PBMCs, taken at surgery. These receptors were collected from a male donor with early-stage non-small cell lung cancer. CDR3s include the opening cysteine and the closing phenylalanine or tryptophan. Fields, in order: clone size, J gene, D gene, V gene, CDR3 protein, CDR3 DNA. D genes are given only for firm matches. The size field is filled for only some rows; it gives once, few, many or a size class.

abundance: few; j_gene: TRBJ2-1; d_gene: TRBD2; v_gene: TRBV11-2; CDR3aa: CASSFGGLAVSYNEQFF; CDR3nt: TGTGCCAGCAGCTTTGGGGGACTAGCGGTTTCCTACAATGAGCAGTTCTTC
abundance: few; j_gene: TRBJ2-1; d_gene: -; v_gene: TRBV2; CDR3aa: CASKWDTGDNEQFF; CDR3nt: TGTGCCAGCAAGTGGGACACGGGGGACAATGAGCAGTTCTTC
abundance: few; j_gene: TRBJ2-4; d_gene: TRBD2; v_gene: TRBV5-1; CDR3aa: CASSLIPGLAGESAKNIQYF; CDR3nt: TGCGCCAGCAGCTTGATTCCGGGACTAGCGGGAGAATCAGCCAAAAACATTCAGTACTTC
abundance: many; j_gene: TRBJ2-5; d_gene: -; v_gene: TRBV7-2; CDR3aa: CASSFSDTQYF; CDR3nt: TGTGCCAGCAGCTTTTCCGATACCCAGTACTTC
abundance: many; j_gene: TRBJ2-1; d_gene: -; v_gene: TRBV25-1; CDR3aa: CASSPPGYYNEQFF; CDR3nt: TGTGCCAGCAGTCCCCCGGGCTATTACAATGAGCAGTTCTTC
abundance: few; j_gene: TRBJ2-1; d_gene: TRBD1; v_gene: TRBV9; CDR3aa: CASSVYGTGYNEQFF; CDR3nt: TGTGCCAGCAGCGTATACGGGACAGGCTACAATGAGCAGTTCTTC
abundance: few; j_gene: TRBJ2-7; d_gene: -; v_gene: TRBV10-1; CDR3aa: CASSDLGNEQYF; CDR3nt: TGCGCCAGCAGTGATCTCGGAAACGAGCAGTACTTC
abundance: few; j_gene: TRBJ2-7; d_gene: -; v_gene: TRBV20-1; CDR3aa: CSARVGPYEQYF; CDR3nt: TGCAGTGCTAGAGTGGGACCTTACGAGCAGTACTTC
abundance: many; j_gene: TRBJ2-2; d_gene: -; v_gene: TRBV29-1; CDR3aa: CSVAGTNTGELFF; CDR3nt: TGCAGCGTTGCCGGGACGAACACCGGGGAGCTGTTTTTT
abundance: medium-sized; j_gene: TRBJ2-3; d_gene: -; v_gene: TRBV7-2; CDR3aa: CASSLVGSADTQYF; CDR3nt: TGTGCCAGCAGCTTAGTGGGTAGCGCAGATACGCAGTATTTT
abundance: -; j_gene: TRBJ1-5; d_gene: -; v_gene: TRBV25-1; CDR3aa: CASSEGRGIYPQHF; CDR3nt: TGTGCCAGCAGTGAGGGGAGGGGCATATATCCCCAGCATTTT
abundance: many; j_gene: TRBJ2-2; d_gene: -; v_gene: TRBV5-4; CDR3aa: CASSLERVTGELFF; CDR3nt: TGTGCCAGCAGCTTGGAGAGGGTCACCGGGGAGCTGTTTTTT
abundance: many; j_gene: TRBJ2-3; d_gene: TRBD1; v_gene: TRBV7-9; CDR3aa: CASSRGQGTDTQYF; CDR3nt: TGTGCCAGCAGCCGAGGACAGGGCACAGATACGCAGTATTTT
abundance: few; j_gene: TRBJ1-1; d_gene: TRBD1; v_gene: TRBV11-3; CDR3aa: CASSIEAGQGLGAFF; CDR3nt: TGTGCCAGCAGTATAGAGGCTGGACAGGGACTAGGAGCTTTCTTT
abundance: -; j_gene: TRBJ2-3; d_gene: TRBD2; v_gene: TRBV20-1; CDR3aa: CSASSGSYIDTQYF; CDR3nt: TGCAGTGCTTCTAGCGGGAGTTACATAGATACGCAGTATTTT